Shown below are 8 T cell receptor beta chains from a single sample sequenced in a study of blood T cell repertoires in COVID-19. This table comes from immunoSEQ multiplex PCR, and its TCRdb copy is limited to in-frame clones, with some not included. The sample includes roughly 69,000 clones, 90% of them seen just once. The sequenced sample consisted of peripheral blood. Receptor source: a man in his forties or fifties with acute or convalescent COVID-19.

This sequence joins TRBV6-5 and TRBJ1-6, with TRBD1 as a possible D gene (6 bases). The CDR3 sequence is 15 residues long. V lost 2 bases, J lost 5 bases, and 10 bases lay in between. From germline, CDR1 is MNHEY and CDR2 SVGAGI. CDR3 region: CASSYLQGNNSPLHF. The DNA for the CDR3 is TGTGCCAGCAGTTACCTACAGGGAAATAATTCACCCCTCCACTTT.

The V and J genes are TRBV5-5 and TRBJ2-7; 8 bases fit TRBD1. The trim removed 3 bases at V and 8 bases at J, leaving 10 bases unmatched. CDR1 and CDR2 (germline): SGHKS, YYEKEE (reference sequence). The CDR3 totals 14 residues. This CDR3 reads CASSWDRDRTQQYF. The CDR3 DNA follows: TGTGCCAGCAGCTGGGACCGGGACAGGACCCAGCAGTACTTC.

CDR3 residues: CASSYGSGRAKNIQYF. DNA of the CDR3: TGTGCCAGCAGTTACGGGTCGGGTAGGGCCAAAAACATTCAGTACTTC. The gene calls are TRBV6-5 and TRBJ2-4; D not resolved. CDR3 size: 16 residues. V was trimmed by 2 bases and J by 1 base, leaving 12 bases between them. Germline values: CDR1 MNHEY, CDR2 SVGAGI.

The chain is built from TRBV6-5 and TRBJ2-1, with unresolved D. Trimming removed 7 bases at V and 10 bases at J, with 17 bases between. Germline CDR1 MNHEY, CDR2 SVGAGI. The length of the CDR3 is 13 residues. For the CDR3, the DNA is TGTGCCAGCATTGGCGGTTCGAGCCGGGAGCAGTTCTTC. This codes for CASIGGSSREQFF.

The genes are TRBV7-9 and TRBJ1-2; D is perhaps TRBD1 (5 bases). Trimming cost V 7 bases and J 2 bases, with 17 bases left between them. CDR1 and CDR2 (germline): SEHNR, FQNEAQ (reference sequence). CDR3 length: 15 residues. The CDR3 is CASTLMRGINYGYTF. The CDR3, as DNA: TGTGCCAGCACCCTTATGCGGGGGATAAACTATGGCTACACCTTC. The full variable domain, its missing parts supplied by reference TRBV7-9 and TRBJ1-2, is DTGVSQNPRHKITKRGQNVTFRCDPISEHNRLYWYRQTLGQGPEFLTYFQNEAQLEKSRLLSDRFSAERPKGSFSTLEIQRTEQGDSAMYLCASTLMRGINYGYTFGSGTRLTVV.

This clone was seen a single time. The CDR3 loop reads CASSTWTANTEAFF. CDR3 in DNA: TGTGCCAGCAGTACTTGGACAGCGAACACTGAAGCTTTCTTT. The J gene is TRBJ1-1, the V gene TRBV6-5; the D gene is possibly TRBD1 (6 bases). Germline CDR1 MNHEY, CDR2 SVGAGI. CDR3 size: 14 residues. Trimming left V 5 bases short and J 1 base short, with 11 bases between.

The V gene is TRBV30, the J gene TRBJ2-7; tentatively, D is TRBD1 (7 bases). The CDR3 is made up of 15 amino acids. V lost 4 bases to trimming and J lost 5 bases, with 21 bases between them. The germline CDR1 and CDR2 sequences are GTSNPN and SVGIG (reference sequence). The chain's CDR3 is CAWTTVVEGANEQYF. In DNA form, the CDR3 reads TGTGCCTGGACGACGGTGGTGGAGGGGGCAAACGAGCAGTACTTC.

V gene TRBV12-3 or TRBV12-4 combines with J gene TRBJ2-2; D may be TRBD2 (6 bases). V lost 3 bases, J lost 5 bases, and 7 bases lay in between. The CDR3 extends over 13 amino acids. Written as DNA, the CDR3 is TGTGCCAGCAGTTTCCGGGGGACCGGGGAGCTGTTTTTT. This codes for CASSFRGTGELFF.